Shown below are 29 T cell receptor beta chains from a single sample sequenced in a study of blood T cell repertoires in COVID-19. The method was immunoSEQ multiplex PCR; TCRdb's version includes in-frame clones alone and lacks a portion of them. The table shows 300,000 to 350,000 clones, with 65% to 90% occurring only once. The sample comprised PBMCs or T cells enriched from blood (not recorded which). The receptors were sampled from a woman aged 40-49 years with acute COVID-19.

The chain uses TRBV4-2 and TRBJ1-2, with D possibly TRBD1 on 5 matching bases. Germline V CDR1 and CDR2: LGHNA, YNFKEQ. This CDR3 has 15 residues. Trimming cost V 0 bases and J 8 bases, with 16 bases left between them. This CDR3 reads CASSQDFLAGRGYTF. CDR3 nucleotide sequence: TGTGCCAGCAGCCAAGATTTTTTGGCAGGGCGCGGCTACACCTTC.

A single count supports this clone. The V and J genes are TRBV13 and TRBJ2-1; possibly TRBD1 for D (6 bases). Germline CDR1 and CDR2: PRHDT and FYEKMQ (reference sequence). CDR3 length equals 14 residues. Between the trimmed V and J ends, which lost 5 bases and 12 bases, there was a span of 20 bases. In DNA form, the CDR3 reads TGTGCCAGCAGCCGCGGACAGAATCTAAATTCGCAGTTCTTC. Its protein is CASSRGQNLNSQFF.

The V and J genes are TRBV28 and TRBJ2-2, with 8 positions matching TRBD2. Losses at the gene ends were 3 bases for V and 2 bases for J; bases not matched to a gene: 8. The CDR3 runs 17 residues. From germline, CDR1 is MDHEN and CDR2 SYDVKM. The CDR3 sequence: CASSFRLSGRNTGELFF. CDR3 nucleotide sequence: TGTGCCAGCAGTTTCCGCTTGAGCGGGAGAAACACCGGGGAGCTGTTTTTT.

In its sample, this clone was seen once. J is TRBJ2-1 and V is TRBV19, with 12 bases aligning to TRBD2. This CDR3 is 16 amino acids long. Per germline, CDR1 LNHDA and CDR2 SQIVND (reference sequence). Here the CDR3 DNA reads TGTCAGGGTTTGAGAGAGACTAGCGGGAGTAACAATGAGCAGTTCTTC. Translating gives CQGLRETSGSNNEQFF.

The chain links TRBV4-3 to TRBJ2-1; 11 nucleotides align to TRBD2. CDR3 size: 15 residues. J gave up 7 bases and V 2 bases, and 4 bases lay outside the gene matches. CDR1 LGHNA and CDR2 YSLEER come from the germline V gene. The CDR3 is CASSQNSGRGNEQFF. The CDR3 DNA follows: TGCGCCAGCAGCCAAAATAGCGGGAGGGGTAATGAGCAGTTCTTC.

The rearrangement uses TRBV10-1 and TRBJ2-3; 7 positions agree with TRBD1. Unmatched junction bases numbered 10, after V lost 2 bases and J lost 2 bases. CDR1 is WNHNN and CDR2 is SYGVQD in the germline V gene (reference sequence). The CDR3 sequence is 17 residues long. CDR3 bases: TGCGCCAGCAGTGAGCCCCGGGACAGAACTATCACAGATACGCAGTATTTT. Amino acids: CASSEPRDRTITDTQYF.

The J gene is TRBJ1-1, the V gene TRBV20-1; 7 positions match TRBD1. This CDR3 has 15 residues. The V gene's germline CDR1 is DFQATT and CDR2 SNEGSKA (reference sequence). Germline trimming cut 3 bases from V and 1 base from J; bases unmatched to any gene: 8. The DNA of the CDR3 is TGCAGTGCTAGTAACTCCGGGACAGCGAACACTGAAGCTTTCTTT. Protein sequence: CSASNSGTANTEAFF.

CDR3 amino acids: CASSPQSLAQFF. The CDR3 bases are TGTGCCAGCTCACCACAAAGCCTAGCGCAGTTCTTC. The chain joins TRBV18 to TRBJ2-1; TRBD2 might be the D (5 bases). Trimming left V 1 base short and J 12 bases short, with 10 bases between. The CDR3 loop spans 12 amino acids. Germline CDR1 and CDR2: KGHSH and LQKENI.

In its sample, this clone was seen many times. V usage is TRBV5-4 and J usage is TRBJ2-7; 9 bases are a match to TRBD2. The CDR3 runs 16 residues. After removal of 0 bases from V and 0 bases from J, the junction contained 4 bases not matched to a gene. Germline values: CDR1 SGHNT, CDR2 YYREEE (reference sequence). The CDR3 here is CASSLEVSGSSYEQYF. Here the CDR3 DNA reads TGTGCCAGCAGCTTGGAAGTTAGCGGGAGCTCCTACGAGCAGTACTTC.

The CDR3 region is CASSQDRGQYGYTF. DNA of the CDR3: TGCGCCAGCAGCCAAGACAGGGGGCAGTATGGCTACACCTTC. This chain links TRBV4-3 with TRBJ1-2, with 8 positions matching TRBD1. The CDR3 loop spans 14 amino acids. V shed 0 bases, J shed 5 bases, and the junction held 2 bases outside the gene matches. Germline V gene data show CDR1 as LGHNA and CDR2 as YSLEER.

The genes are TRBV10-3 and TRBJ2-3; TRBD1 aligns across 9 bases. This CDR3 spans 16 amino acids. CDR1 is ENHRY, CDR2 SYGVKD, per germline. Losses at the gene ends were 5 bases for V and 0 bases for J; bases not matched to a gene: 6. CDR3 in amino acids: CAISKLGQGSTDTQYF. The CDR3 coding sequence is TGTGCCATCAGTAAGTTGGGACAGGGTAGCACAGATACGCAGTATTTT.

The chain recombines TRBV12-3 or TRBV12-4 with TRBJ2-5; 7 nucleotides align to TRBD2. The CDR3 covers 13 residues. J lost 4 bases, V lost 7 bases, and 6 bases had no gene match. CDR3 sequence (DNA): TGTGCCAGCACCCTGGGGGGGGGAGAGACCCAGTACTTC. Translation: CASTLGGGETQYF.

The V gene is TRBV7-2, the J gene TRBJ2-7; 14 bases align to TRBD2. The V gene's germline CDR1 is SGHTA and CDR2 FQGNSA. Trimming removed 2 bases from V and 2 bases from J; junction bases left unmatched: 8. The CDR3 loop spans 18 amino acids. CDR3 in amino acids: CASSLRPGTSGGAYEQYF. The CDR3 region has the DNA TGTGCCAGCAGCTTACGTCCCGGGACTAGCGGGGGCGCCTACGAGCAGTACTTC.

This clone appeared a single time. The genes are TRBV25-1 and TRBJ2-3; 10 positions agree with TRBD1. V trimming: 4 bases; J trimming: 3 bases; junction bases outside the gene matches: 4. CDR3 length equals 15 residues. The V gene's germline CDR1 is MGHDK and CDR2 SYGVNS. CDR3 nucleotides: TGTGCCAGCAGTGGGACAGGGGGTTGGACAGATACGCAGTATTTT. Translating it yields CASSGTGGWTDTQYF.

The chain recombines TRBV5-8 with TRBJ1-6; TRBD1 matches 9 bases. The germline V gene has CDR1 SGHTS and CDR2 YDEGEE. The CDR3 length is 16 residues. The V and J ends lost 3 bases and 2 bases, in that order; junction bases with no gene match: 3. CDR3 nucleotide sequence: TGTGCCAGCAGCTGGACAGGGGATGCCTATAATTCACCCCTCCACTTT. Encoded protein: CASSWTGDAYNSPLHF.

J is TRBJ2-2 and V is TRBV15; D may be TRBD2 (5 bases). Germline V gene data show CDR1 as LNHNV and CDR2 as YYDKDF (reference sequence). This CDR3 has 18 residues. The V and J ends lost 0 bases and 4 bases respectively, with 18 bases between them. The chain's CDR3 is CATSRDNVAGGVTGELFF. Here the CDR3 DNA reads TGTGCCACCAGCAGAGATAACGTCGCGGGTGGGGTCACCGGGGAGCTGTTTTTT.

The V call is TRBV19, the J call TRBJ2-4; D might be TRBD2 (5 bases). Trimming pared 7 bases from V and 0 bases from J, leaving 13 bases between. Germline CDR1 and CDR2: LNHDA and SQIVND (reference sequence). The length of the CDR3 is 15 residues. CDR3 in amino acids: CASTDAGRAKNIQYF. CDR3 sequence (DNA): TGTGCCAGTACGGATGCGGGTAGAGCCAAAAACATTCAGTACTTC.

This rearrangement joins TRBV19 to TRBJ2-7, with 8 nucleotides matching TRBD1. This CDR3 is built from 13 residues. The V gene end was trimmed by 5 bases and the J gene end by 6 bases; junction bases not matched to a gene: 6. Germline V CDR1 and CDR2: LNHDA, SQIVND (reference sequence). CDR3 bases: TGTGCCAGTAGTCTGACAGGGGTTGGCGAGCAGTACTTC. Its protein product is CASSLTGVGEQYF.

The V gene is TRBV3-1 (or the pseudogene TRBV3-2), the J gene TRBJ2-7, with D possibly TRBD2 on 7 matching bases. CDR1 is LGHDT, CDR2 YNNKEL, per germline (reference sequence). The CDR3 sequence is 14 residues long. Trimming pared 1 base from V and 6 bases from J, leaving 13 bases between. CDR3 DNA: TGTGCCAGCAGCCAAGGTACCCGGGGGGCCGAGCAGTACTTC. Translated: CASSQGTRGAEQYF.

This chain connects TRBV27 to TRBJ2-7; a weak D match, TRBD2 (6 bases). CDR1 and CDR2 from the germline V gene are MNHEY and SMNVEV (reference sequence). The ends were cut back, 8 bases at V and 0 bases at J, with 20 bases in the middle. This CDR3 comprises 16 residues. Written as DNA, the CDR3 is TGTGCCAGCTCTTTGGGAGGCCCGACGAGCTCCTACGAGCAGTACTTC. It is translated as CASSLGGPTSSYEQYF.

This sequence joins TRBV6-2 or TRBV6-3 and TRBJ1-1; D is unclear. V lost 6 bases, J lost 0 bases, and 17 bases lay in between. The CDR3 contains 16 residues. CDR1 and CDR2 (germline): MNHEY, SVGEGT. The CDR3, as DNA: TGTGCCAGCAGCCCTACGGGGAGAGGGTTGAACACTGAAGCTTTCTTT. This sequence encodes CASSPTGRGLNTEAFF.

The rearrangement uses TRBV20-1 and TRBJ1-1, with no clear D. The V end lost 3 bases, the J end lost 0 bases, and 11 bases lay between the germline ends. Germline assignment: CDR1 DFQATT and CDR2 SNEGSKA (reference sequence). This CDR3 has 14 residues. This CDR3 is CSASLGSVNTEAFF. The DNA for the CDR3 is TGCAGTGCTAGTCTAGGTAGCGTGAACACTGAAGCTTTCTTT.

The chain joins TRBV2 to TRBJ2-5; D may be TRBD2 (6 bases). This CDR3 comprises 13 residues. V was clipped by 7 bases and J by 5 bases, with 14 bases between them. Germline CDR1 SNHLY, CDR2 FYNNEI. CDR3 DNA: TGTGCCAGCACTAGCGTAGCTAGGGAGACCCAGTACTTC. Protein sequence: CASTSVARETQYF.

In its sample, this clone was seen once. V and J are TRBV28 and TRBJ1-2, with TRBD1 as a possible D gene (5 bases). The CDR3 is 13 amino acids. CDR1 is MDHEN and CDR2 is SYDVKM in the germline V gene. Trimming pared 3 bases from V and 14 bases from J, leaving 19 bases between. The CDR3 loop reads CASSLNGGIGCTF. CDR3 nucleotide sequence: TGTGCCAGCAGTTTGAATGGGGGGATAGGTTGTACCTTC.

V and J are TRBV18 and TRBJ2-1; TRBD1 matches 7 bases. V was clipped by 2 bases and J by 0 bases; unmatched bases: 4. This CDR3 comprises 16 residues. Germline CDR1 is KGHSH and CDR2 is LQKENI. This CDR3 reads CASSPTGVGSYNEQFF. The CDR3, as DNA: TGTGCCAGCTCACCAACAGGGGTGGGCTCCTACAATGAGCAGTTCTTC.

This rearrangement joins TRBV7-2 to TRBJ1-2; 12 bases match TRBD1. V shed 5 bases and J 5 bases; nucleotides not matched to a gene: 12. This CDR3 is 17 amino acids long. Germline CDR1 and CDR2: SGHTA and FQGNSA. The CDR3 DNA reads as TGTGCCAGCAGCACCCGGGACAGGGGGCTTCTTCGGTATGGCTACACCTTC. It specifies CASSTRDRGLLRYGYTF.

The V call is TRBV7-9, the J call TRBJ1-2; D unclear. The CDR3 covers 12 residues. CDR1 SEHNR and CDR2 FQNEAQ come from the germline V gene (reference sequence). V was pared by 7 bases and J by 0 bases, with 6 bases between. The CDR3 sequence is CASTQANYGYTF. The CDR3 DNA is TGTGCCAGCACCCAGGCTAACTATGGCTACACCTTC.

The CDR3 DNA reads as TGTGCCAGCAGTCCGGTCCAGGGTGTCTACAATGAGCAGTTCTTC. Protein: CASSPVQGVYNEQFF. The chain employs TRBV25-1 and TRBJ2-1, with a weak D call TRBD1 (5 bases). V was trimmed by 5 bases and J by 3 bases, leaving 14 bases between them. Germline V CDR1 and CDR2: MGHDK, SYGVNS. CDR3 length: 15 residues.

This clone was seen just once. The chain carries TRBV2 and TRBJ1-1; no reliable D call. Trimming pared 4 bases from V and 1 base from J, leaving 7 bases between. The CDR3 covers 13 residues. Germline-derived CDR1 and CDR2 are SNHLY and FYNNEI. The CDR3 loop reads CASSVEENTEAFF. The CDR3 DNA follows: TGTGCCAGCAGTGTCGAGGAGAACACTGAAGCTTTCTTT.